Each of the 26 T cell receptor beta chains below was sequenced from the same sample in a study of control samples from healthy donors and cancer patients (dated by TCRdb to the early 2020s). Receptor libraries were prepared by the immunoSEQ multiplex PCR assay. The table was pulled from immuneACCESS by TCRdb, which kept in-frame rearrangements only. Such tables lose some clones; where checked, under half of the loss comes from unresolved V genes, and the rest has no known cause. The sample has 100,000 to 150,000 clones on record, roughly 86% of them singletons. Over 6.5% of the sample rests with the top ten. The sample consisted of PBMCs. The receptors were gathered from a man aged 45 to 65 with head and neck cancer.

The CDR3 here is CASSLDGRGRGGYTF. The CDR3 nucleotides read TGTGCCAGCAGCTTAGACGGCAGGGGGCGAGGTGGCTACACCTTC. V usage is TRBV13 and J usage is TRBJ1-2; 8 bases fit TRBD1. The length of the CDR3 is 15 residues. V shed 1 base, J shed 7 bases, and the junction held 8 bases outside the gene matches. The germline CDR1 and CDR2 sequences are PRHDT and FYEKMQ (reference sequence).

V is TRBV6-5 and J is TRBJ2-1; D not certain. Trimming took off 4 bases at V and 9 bases at J, with 22 bases between the two ends. The CDR3 is 16 residues long. Germline V CDR1 and CDR2: MNHEY, SVGAGI. CDR3 nucleotides: TGTGCCAGCAGTTCGACCGGTCCCCCCGATCAAACTGAGCAGTTCTTC. Translation gives CASSSTGPPDQTEQFF.

V is TRBV2 and J is TRBJ2-7; the match to TRBD1 covers 7 bases. The CDR3 sequence is 15 residues long. With 8 bases clipped from V and 4 bases from J, the junction kept 14 bases outside the gene matches. In germline, CDR1 is SNHLY, CDR2 FYNNEI. CDR3 protein: CASLGSTGSGYEQYF. In DNA, the CDR3 is TGTGCCAGCTTGGGTTCGACAGGGTCGGGGTACGAGCAGTACTTC.

The chain employs TRBV18 and TRBJ2-7; D possibly corresponds to TRBD2 (6 bases). V was trimmed by 0 bases and J by 3 bases, leaving 9 bases between them. Germline values: CDR1 KGHSH, CDR2 LQKENI. This CDR3 spans 14 amino acids. The CDR3 loop reads CASSPPVADYEQYF. The DNA of the CDR3 is TGTGCCAGCTCACCACCTGTAGCGGACTACGAGCAGTACTTC.

The CDR3 nucleotides are TGTGCCAGCAGCATTCAGGGGGACGGAAACACCATATATTTT. It specifies CASSIQGDGNTIYF. J is TRBJ1-3 and V is TRBV3-1 (or the pseudogene TRBV3-2); TRBD1 matches at 7 bases. After removal of 5 bases from V and 4 bases from J, the junction contained 5 bases not matched to a gene. CDR3 length equals 14 residues. The germline V gene encodes CDR1 LGHDT and CDR2 YNNKEL (reference sequence).

This chain uses TRBV28 with TRBJ1-2; D is unresolved. The germline CDR1 and CDR2 sequences are MDHEN and SYDVKM. The CDR3 totals 14 residues. V lost 8 bases and J lost 1, with 14 bases in between. The CDR3: CASGRIALNYGYTF. The CDR3 DNA reads TGTGCCAGCGGTAGGATAGCACTTAACTATGGCTACACCTTC.

The rearrangement links TRBV29-1 to TRBJ2-1; D is ambiguous. The CDR3 runs 14 residues. CDR1 and CDR2 (germline): SQVTM, ANQGSEA. Trimming took 1 base from V and 4 from J, leaving 11 bases between them. CDR3: CSVEATLNYNEQFF. Here the CDR3 DNA reads TGCAGCGTTGAAGCGACACTCAATTACAATGAGCAGTTCTTC.

The V gene is TRBV29-1, the J gene TRBJ2-1; D is possibly TRBD2 (7 bases). The CDR3 runs to 15 residues. V gave up 6 bases and J gave up 3 bases, with 18 bases separating them. Germline CDR1 and CDR2: SQVTM and ANQGSEA. The DNA of the CDR3 is TGCAGCGTCTTATGGGGGGGACACTACTACAATGAGCAGTTCTTC. It specifies CSVLWGGHYYNEQFF.

V gene TRBV2 combines with J gene TRBJ2-3, with TRBD2 matching 8 bases. With V trimmed by 6 bases and J by 0 bases, 5 bases remained unmatched. This CDR3 spans 15 amino acids. CDR1 and CDR2 (germline): SNHLY, FYNNEI. DNA of the CDR3: TGTGCCAGCAGCGCACTAGCGGACAGCACAGATACGCAGTATTTT. This sequence encodes CASSALADSTDTQYF.

The gene calls are TRBV2 and TRBJ1-6, with 10 nucleotides matching TRBD1. CDR3 length equals 14 residues. Trimming at V came to 7 bases and at J to 10 bases, leaving 7 bases not matched to a gene. Germline values: CDR1 SNHLY, CDR2 FYNNEI. In nucleotides, the CDR3 is TGTGCCAGCATCACGGGACAGGGGACCTCACCCCTCCACTTT. Protein product: CASITGQGTSPLHF.

The rearrangement links TRBV24-1 to TRBJ1-1; TRBD1 matches 9 bases. Germline values: CDR1 KGHDR, CDR2 SFDVKD. The J segment lost 3 bases and the V segment lost 2 bases, leaving 3 bases of the junction unmatched. CDR3 length: 15 amino acids. CDR3 residues: CATSDSRTGDTEAFF. The CDR3 bases are TGTGCCACCAGTGATTCTCGGACAGGGGACACTGAAGCTTTCTTT.

The chain is built from TRBV2 and TRBJ2-1, with TRBD2 matching 10 bases. V gave up 6 bases and J gave up 3 bases; unmatched junction bases: 5. CDR3 length: 15 amino acids. Germline V lookup: CDR1 SNHLY, CDR2 FYNNEI. CDR3 sequence reads: CASSPTSGVYNEQFF. CDR3 bases: TGTGCCAGCAGCCCCACTAGCGGGGTCTACAATGAGCAGTTCTTC.

V and J are TRBV5-1 and TRBJ1-1; D remains ambiguous. Germline V lookup: CDR1 SGHRS, CDR2 YFSETQ. Trimming left V 2 bases short and J 1 base short, with 9 bases between. The CDR3 has 14 amino acids. For the CDR3, the DNA is TGCGCCAGCAGCTTTAATGCAAGGAACACTGAAGCTTTCTTT. Protein product: CASSFNARNTEAFF.

The chain employs TRBV2 and TRBJ1-5; no definite D call. Trimming removed 6 bases from V and 3 bases from J, with 15 bases in between. There are 15 residues in the CDR3. Germline loops: CDR1 SNHLY, CDR2 FYNNEI. The CDR3 coding sequence is TGTGCCAGCAGGACCTCTTATGGGGACAATCAGCCCCAGCATTTT. It codes for CASRTSYGDNQPQHF.

V gene TRBV10-3 combines with J gene TRBJ2-1; D remains unclear. CDR3 size: 12 residues. The V gene lost 2 bases and the J gene lost 10 bases, with 9 bases spanning the gap. The germline V gene encodes CDR1 ENHRY and CDR2 SYGVKD. CDR3 coding DNA: TGTGCCATCAGTGAGGCGAGTGCCGAGCAGTTCTTC. Protein product: CAISEASAEQFF.

This chain connects TRBV9 to TRBJ2-1; TRBD1 might be the D (6 bases). The length of the CDR3 is 13 residues. V was cut by 7 bases and J by 6 bases, with 14 bases left in between. Germline V CDR1 and CDR2: SGDLS, YYNGEE. CDR3 DNA sequence: TGTGCCAGCGGAAGGACAGACAGCAATGAGCAGTTCTTC. Translating gives CASGRTDSNEQFF.

This clone was counted once. The chain has TRBV11-2 and TRBJ2-7; D not resolved. Germline V gene sequence: CDR1 SGHAT, CDR2 FQNNGV. V lost 1 base and J 5 bases, leaving 6 bases between the germline ends. This CDR3 comprises 12 residues. In nucleotides, the CDR3 is TGTGCCAGCAGCTTAGGGGCAGACGAGCAGTACTTC. Encoded protein: CASSLGADEQYF.

This clone was counted once. The CDR3 DNA follows: TGCGCCAGCAGTCAATCTCTCAAGGAGGCGTGCACCGGGGAGCTGTTTTTT. It is translated as CASSQSLKEACTGELFF. The chain has TRBV23-1 and TRBJ2-2; perhaps TRBD2 as D (5 bases). TRBV23-1 is assigned to the ORF class and has an uncertain function. V lost 0 bases and J 4 bases, leaving 15 bases between the germline ends. The length of the CDR3 is 17 residues.

The genes are TRBV5-1 and TRBJ2-2; 12 bases are shared with TRBD2. V was pared by 1 base and J by 0 bases, with 7 bases of the junction left unmatched. The CDR3 loop spans 19 amino acids. Germline lookup yields CDR1 SGHRS and CDR2 YFSETQ. The chain's CDR3 is CASSLYVTSGRSNTGELFF. The CDR3 nucleotides are TGCGCCAGCAGCTTGTACGTGACTAGCGGGAGATCGAACACCGGGGAGCTGTTTTTT.

The chain has TRBV6-5 and TRBJ1-1, with D unresolved. Looked up from germline, CDR1 is MNHEY and CDR2 is SVGAGI. V lost 0 bases and J lost 0, with 8 bases in between. The CDR3 extends over 15 amino acids. The CDR3 here is CASSYSGILNTEAFF. In DNA, the CDR3 is TGTGCCAGCAGTTACTCAGGGATCTTGAACACTGAAGCTTTCTTT.

The chain has TRBV30 and TRBJ2-2; D is undetermined. V was shortened by 3 bases and J by 1 base, with 0 bases between the two germline ends. CDR3 length: 11 amino acids. Per the germline V gene, CDR1 is GTSNPN and CDR2 is SVGIG (reference sequence). The CDR3 bases are TGTGCCTGGAGGAACACCGGGGAGCTGTTTTTT. Its protein product is CAWRNTGELFF. Variable domain in full (rest from reference TRBV30 and TRBJ2-2): SQTIHQWPATLVQPVGSPLSLECTVEGTSNPNLYWYRQAAGRGLQLLFYSVGIGQISSEVPQNLSASRPQDRQFILSSKKLLLSDSGFYLCAWRNTGELFFGEGSRLTVL.

V and J are TRBV19 and TRBJ1-2, with TRBD1 identical over 9 bases. Trimming at V came to 10 bases and at J to 6 bases, leaving 9 bases not matched to a gene. Germline V CDR1 and CDR2: LNHDA, SQIVND (reference sequence). The CDR3 consists of 13 residues. The CDR3 spells CATRDREKDGYTF. Written as DNA, the CDR3 is TGTGCCACCCGGGACAGGGAAAAAGATGGCTACACCTTC.

In nucleotides, the CDR3 is TGTGCCAGCAGTGAGGCCAGAGCGGGGGGATCATACAATGAGCAGTTCTTC. As protein: CASSEARAGGSYNEQFF. The chain is built from TRBV6-1 and TRBJ2-1, with 9 nucleotides matching TRBD2. CDR1 is MNHNS, CDR2 SASEGT, per germline. CDR3 length equals 17 residues. The V segment lost 3 bases and the J segment 4 bases; nucleotides outside the gene matches: 10.

The sample holds a few counts of this clone. The chain joins TRBV3-1 (or the pseudogene TRBV3-2) to TRBJ2-1, with D unclear. The germline V gene has CDR1 LGHDT and CDR2 YNNKEL (reference sequence). CDR3 length: 13 residues. V was shortened by 5 bases and J by 6 bases, with 11 bases between the two germline ends. CDR3 in DNA: TGTGCCAGCAGCGTGGGAATCCCCAATGAGCAGTTCTTC. It encodes CASSVGIPNEQFF.

CDR3 coding DNA: TGTGCCAGCAGCCCCCGGGACATACTCACAGATACGCAGTATTTT. The encoded protein is CASSPRDILTDTQYF. J is TRBJ2-3 and V is TRBV3-1 (or the pseudogene TRBV3-2); possibly TRBD1 for D (6 bases). The CDR3 covers 15 residues. Per germline, CDR1 LGHDT and CDR2 YNNKEL (reference sequence). The V gene lost 4 bases and the J gene lost 2 bases, with 13 bases spanning the gap.

This clone was seen just once. The V and J genes are TRBV29-1 and TRBJ1-4, with D hard to call. Germline CDR1 reads SQVTM; CDR2 reads ANQGSEA. V lost 7 bases and J 8 bases, leaving 11 bases between the germline ends. There are 11 residues in the CDR3. The CDR3 nucleotides read TGCAGCGGAGGAGTGGGGGAAAAACTGTTTTTT. Residues: CSGGVGEKLFF. Full variable domain (remainder filled in from reference TRBV29-1 and TRBJ1-4): SAVISQKPSRDICQRGTSLTIQCQVDSQVTMMFWYRQQPGQSLTLIATANQGSEATYESGFVIDKFPISRPNLTFSTLTVSNMSPEDSSIYLCSGGVGEKLFFGSGTQLSVL.